This T cell receptor (beta chain) was found in a study of T cell responses to AZD1222 COVID-19 vaccine (dated by TCRdb to the early 2020s). General notes on the study: AZD1222 recipients with second doses at about 4 weeks or about 12 weeks were pooled, because spike-specific TCR depth and breadth did not differ between schedules. A total of 230 to 250 trial participants underwent TCR sequencing, of whom about 200 received two doses of AZD1222 and around 25 received two doses of the MenACWY control vaccine. Trial participants were enrolled by age into 18-55, 56-69 and 70-plus year subgroups, with approximately 150, 28 and 58 TCR-sequenced participants respectively.

The CDR3 regions of human TCRbeta chains were subjected to immunosequencing. The study's processing was this. Repertoire TCRs were matched against a reference library of SARS-CoV-2-specific TCRs generated with the MIRA antigen-specificity platform. Breadth was defined as the fraction of unique TCRs that were SARS-CoV-2-associated, and depth was defined as the fraction of total T cells that were SARS-CoV-2-associated. Using the MIRA data, each spike-specific TCR was mapped to the spike region that the TCR reacts to and placed in a CD4 or CD8 class. Log10-transformed breadth and depth values were compared by one-way ANOVA with Sidak's multiple comparisons tests. This is the immuneACCESS table as TCRdb keeps it, with only in-frame sequences that have V and J called. A part of the clones is gone; compared with another copy, unresolved V genes explain less than half, and the rest is unexplained. From that table come the V and J calls and clone size; the DNA was used to work out D and trimming. The sample contains about 150,000 clones, over 90% of them found a single time. The top ten clones comprise approximately 5% of the sample.

V ends up 3 bases short and J 0 bases short, with an unmatched junction base count of 6. From cysteine to phenylalanine, the CDR3 is 16 amino acids long. Only the CDR3 part of the read is kept: 48 bases, read in frame from the first base. CDR1 is given as SGHRS and CDR2 as YFSETQ, both from the germline V gene. The time point tag for this specimen amounts to: baseline before first vaccination. Vaccinee samples came from UK trials COV001 and COV002, including a single-blind randomized controlled phase 2/3 trial of AZD1222 (ChAdOx1 nCoV-19) in healthy adults. For TCRbeta chain sequencing, PBMC samples were collected from trial participants at day 0 and at day 28 after the second dose. On this clone: What antigen it recognizes has not been identified. The record has no base qualities; no much larger clone is one base away.

General conclusions and limits of the study: A significant rise in spike-specific TCR breadth and depth was observed after two AZD1222 doses relative to day 0 and relative to MenACWY recipients. Nearly half of unique spike-specific TCRs reportedly recognized epitopes outside regions mutated in the B.1.351 and B.1.1.7 variants. Conclusions about previously exposed vaccinees were limited because only six AZD1222 recipients were SARS-CoV-2 seropositive at baseline. In the small 56-69-year group, the increase in depth fell short of significance, most likely because of low power. No day 14 peak-response samples were available, so repertoires were characterized only after the peak T cell response. Participants were mostly white British, with more females than males. The authors suggested clonal diversity may have been underestimated. The vaccine-associated CD4 TCRs covered the entire spike protein, and the dominant responses fell in regions 160-218 and 743-854.

The sample here was peripheral blood, taken on day 0 of AZD1222 vaccination. The chain links TRBV5-1 with TRBJ2-7; 10 middle bases align to TRBD1. The clonotype was recovered from an adult in good health. CDR3 loop: CASSWGTGETSYEQYF. Read as DNA, the sequence is TGCGCCAGCAGCTGGGGGACAGGGGAAACCTCCTACGAGCAGTACTTC.